Below are 2 T cell receptor beta chains sequenced from a single sample in a study of blood T cell repertoires in COVID-19. Method: immunoSEQ multiplex PCR; TCRdb's copy keeps in-frame clones and lacks some. Of 80,000 to 95,000 clones detected, over 80% appear once; the ten largest clones hold more than 15%. Input material: peripheral blood. These receptors were collected from an elderly woman with active or convalescent COVID-19.

This clone appeared once. V usage is TRBV5-4 and J usage is TRBJ1-1; D gene uncertain. Trimming shortened V by 5 bases and J by 3 bases, and 20 bases separated the two germline ends. The germline V gene encodes CDR1 SGHNT and CDR2 YYREEE (reference sequence). The CDR3 covers 16 residues. The CDR3 here is CASSTRRSSEDTEAFF. The CDR3 nucleotides are TGTGCCAGCAGTACCCGACGGTCGTCCGAGGACACTGAAGCTTTCTTT.

CDR3 DNA: TGTGCCAGCAGCCCACAACAGGGGAACTATGGCTACACCTTC. Encoded protein: CASSPQQGNYGYTF. The chain uses TRBV7-9 and TRBJ1-2; 7 bases align to TRBD1. This CDR3 spans 14 amino acids. The V and J ends lost 5 bases and 2 bases, in that order; junction bases with no gene match: 5. CDR1 and CDR2 from the germline V gene are SEHNR and FQNEAQ (reference sequence).